Listed below are T cell receptor beta chains from one sample, sequenced in a study of cytomegalovirus exposure and HLA in healthy donors. The repertoire was sequenced with immunoSEQ multiplex PCR; TCRdb's copy has only in-frame clones and lacks some. Here the sample spans some 120,000 clones, roughly 88% being singletons. The sequencing input was PBMCs. The receptor set was obtained from a young woman in good health and CMV-seropositive. Both conserved end residues are part of each CDR3. Each record gives: D gene, J gene, CDR3 length, V gene, CDR3 protein. The D gene is left open where the match is weak.

D: -; J: TRBJ1-5; length: 13; V: TRBV12-5; CDR3: CASGGGAGQPQHF
D: TRBD1; J: TRBJ1-4; length: 13; V: TRBV18; CDR3: CASSAGTDEKLFF
D: -; J: TRBJ1-2; length: 14; V: TRBV4-1; CDR3: CASSQGWQGYGYTF
D: TRBD1; J: TRBJ1-2; length: 15; V: TRBV5-1; CDR3: CASSLPPDRGHGYTF
D: -; J: TRBJ2-5; length: 15; V: TRBV25-1; CDR3: CASSEKGVGGETQYF
D: -; J: TRBJ1-6; length: 15; V: TRBV27; CDR3: CASSPTDSYNSPLHF
D: TRBD2; J: TRBJ2-7; length: 14; V: TRBV5-4; CDR3: CASSSRLAGSEQYF
D: TRBD1; J: TRBJ1-1; length: 15; V: TRBV6-5; CDR3: CASSYTLQGSTEAFF
D: -; J: TRBJ2-3; length: 14; V: TRBV10-2; CDR3: CASSERLAADTQYF
D: -; J: TRBJ1-3; length: 14; V: TRBV7-9; CDR3: CSSRPGSSGNTIYF
D: -; J: TRBJ2-3; length: 12; V: TRBV6-6; CDR3: CASSRGTDTQYF
D: -; J: TRBJ2-6; length: 16; V: TRBV5-1; CDR3: CASSLAGSTGANVLTF
D: -; J: -; length: 12; V: TRBV27; CDR3: CASTDTSYEQYF
D: -; J: TRBJ1-1; length: 12; V: TRBV12-5; CDR3: CASVQGWSEAFF
D: -; J: TRBJ2-3; length: 15; V: TRBV25-1; CDR3: CASTQRGTVLAPPHF
D: -; J: TRBJ2-3; length: 14; V: TRBV2; CDR3: CASSREVVGDTQYF
D: TRBD1; J: TRBJ2-1; length: 14; V: TRBV6-1; CDR3: CASSIRQGANEQFF
D: -; J: TRBJ1-1; length: 14; V: TRBV6-1; CDR3: CASSEAGGNTEAFF
D: TRBD2; J: TRBJ2-7; length: 17; V: TRBV7-9; CDR3: CSSSQTSGGIGSYEQYF
D: -; J: TRBJ2-1; length: 14; V: TRBV7-6; CDR3: CASSPPASYGEQFF
D: TRBD2; J: TRBJ2-2; length: 14; V: TRBV7-7; CDR3: CASSFQGGSGELFF
D: -; J: TRBJ1-1; length: 14; V: TRBV28; CDR3: CASSLTDRSTEAFF
D: -; J: TRBJ2-5; length: 16; V: TRBV23-1; CDR3: CASSHRSRRVHETQYF
D: -; J: TRBJ2-5; length: 13; V: TRBV19; CDR3: CASSPRFQETQYF
D: -; J: TRBJ2-1; length: 13; V: TRBV2; CDR3: CASMESSYNEQFF
D: -; J: TRBJ2-7; length: 15; V: TRBV5-4; CDR3: CASSRTGRAEYEQYF
D: TRBD1; J: TRBJ2-3; length: 16; V: TRBV25-1; CDR3: CASSGHNNRGKDTQYF
D: -; J: TRBJ2-3; length: 16; V: TRBV7-9; CDR3: CASSLALSGPTDTQYF
D: -; J: -; length: 14; V: TRBV6-5; CDR3: CASRPTGGGYEQYF
D: -; J: TRBJ2-2; length: 12; V: TRBV11-2; CDR3: CASSFGGGELFF
D: -; J: TRBJ1-5; length: 13; V: TRBV28; CDR3: CANSGVGNQPQHF
D: -; J: TRBJ1-1; length: 13; V: TRBV25-1; CDR3: CASSELFNTEAFF
D: -; J: TRBJ2-1; length: 13; V: TRBV10-2; CDR3: CASMVQGGGEQFF
D: TRBD1; J: TRBJ2-1; length: 13; V: TRBV5-1; CDR3: CASSHGTADEQFF
D: -; J: TRBJ2-1; length: 14; V: TRBV5-1; CDR3: CASSYLGGYNEQFF
D: TRBD2; J: TRBJ2-3; length: 13; V: TRBV11-2; CDR3: CASSYRLAGDPYF
D: TRBD2; J: TRBJ2-3; length: 16; V: TRBV19; CDR3: CASSSGLAGFTDTQYF
D: TRBD1; J: TRBJ2-7; length: 15; V: TRBV7-3; CDR3: CASSAFPGGSYEQYF
D: -; J: TRBJ1-2; length: 13; V: TRBV5-6; CDR3: CASSFRTVYGYTF
D: -; J: TRBJ2-5; length: 12; V: TRBV28; CDR3: CASRRQQETQYF
D: -; J: TRBJ1-1; length: 14; V: TRBV14; CDR3: CASSFHGGAPEAFF
D: TRBD2; J: TRBJ2-3; length: 18; V: TRBV4-1; CDR3: CASSPEGLAGVSTDTQYF
D: -; J: TRBJ2-1; length: 15; V: TRBV4-1; CDR3: CASSQERRDYNEQFF
D: -; J: TRBJ1-1; length: 13; V: TRBV27; CDR3: CASSVVGAAEAFF
D: TRBD1; J: TRBJ1-1; length: 16; V: TRBV7-7; CDR3: CASSLGRGQGVSEAFF
D: TRBD1; J: -; length: 15; V: TRBV2; CDR3: CASSRGPGQLPEQYF
D: -; J: TRBJ2-5; length: 18; V: TRBV28; CDR3: CASSDYMVARGPQETQYF
D: TRBD1; J: TRBJ1-2; length: 14; V: TRBV30; CDR3: CAWRGGQGHYGYTF
D: TRBD1; J: TRBJ2-7; length: 17; V: TRBV12-5; CDR3: CASGLILLGQGYREQYF
D: -; J: TRBJ2-2; length: 14; V: TRBV28; CDR3: CASSFRLATGELFF
D: TRBD2; J: TRBJ2-7; length: 16; V: TRBV6-9; CDR3: CASSYLTSGMLHEQYF
D: TRBD1; J: TRBJ2-1; length: 16; V: TRBV12-5; CDR3: CASGLIETGGIGEQFF
D: TRBD2; J: TRBJ2-5; length: 15; V: TRBV5-6; CDR3: CASSLLASGGPTQYF
D: TRBD2; J: TRBJ2-1; length: 14; V: TRBV7-9; CDR3: CASLLADSYNEQFF
D: TRBD2; J: TRBJ2-1; length: 12; V: TRBV7-2; CDR3: CASSLSGGEQFF